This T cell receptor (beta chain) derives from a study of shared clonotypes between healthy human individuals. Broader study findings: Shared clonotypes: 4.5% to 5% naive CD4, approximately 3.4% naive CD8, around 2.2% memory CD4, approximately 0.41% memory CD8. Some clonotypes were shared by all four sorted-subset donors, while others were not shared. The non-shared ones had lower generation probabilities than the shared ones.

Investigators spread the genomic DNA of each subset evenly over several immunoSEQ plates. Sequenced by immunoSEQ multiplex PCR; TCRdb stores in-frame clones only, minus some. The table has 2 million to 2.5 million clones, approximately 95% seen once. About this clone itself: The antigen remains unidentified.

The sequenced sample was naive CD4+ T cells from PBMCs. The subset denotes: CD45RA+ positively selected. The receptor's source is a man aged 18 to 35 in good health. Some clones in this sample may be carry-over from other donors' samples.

For the CDR3, the DNA is TGCGCCAGCAGCTCCGGGACAGGGACCCCTCAGGGGTACTTC. Its translation: CASSSGTGTPQGYF. The chain employs TRBV5-1 and TRBJ2-7; 9 nucleotides line up with TRBD1. Germline CDR1 and CDR2: SGHRS and YFSETQ. The CDR3 loop spans 14 amino acids. The trim removed 3 bases at V and 12 bases at J, leaving 13 bases unmatched.